One T cell receptor beta chain is described in this entry. The antigen is unknown. The sample is drawn from a study of cytomegalovirus exposure and HLA in healthy donors. Study-wide results and caveats: Available immune exposure information was restricted to CMV serostatus only.

PCR employed 60 Vbeta and 13 Jbeta primers. Produced via immunoSEQ multiplex PCR; TCRdb's table is partial and in-frame only. The sample holds about 72,000 clones. The CDR3 has 14 residues. V was clipped by 5 bases and J by 1 base; unmatched bases: 4. Germline loops: CDR1 SEHNR, CDR2 FQNEAQ (reference sequence). Sample: PBMCs. The receptor was derived from a man in his fifties in good health and CMV-seropositive. V gene TRBV7-9 combines with J gene TRBJ1-1; TRBD1 agrees at 7 bases. This CDR3 is CASSARTGNTEAFF. For the CDR3, the DNA is TGTGCCAGCAGCGCGCGGACAGGGAACACTGAAGCTTTCTTT.